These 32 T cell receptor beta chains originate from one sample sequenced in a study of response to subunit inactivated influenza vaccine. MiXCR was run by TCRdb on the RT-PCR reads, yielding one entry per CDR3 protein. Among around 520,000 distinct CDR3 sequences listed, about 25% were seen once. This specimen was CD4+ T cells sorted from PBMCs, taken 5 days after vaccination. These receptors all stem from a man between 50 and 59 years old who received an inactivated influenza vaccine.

The CDR3: CASSPSWPGADTQYF. In DNA, the CDR3 is TGTGCCAGCAGCCCCTCCTGGCCTGGCGCAGATACGCAGTATTTT. The genes are TRBV13 and TRBJ2-3; D is uncertain. The CDR3 loop spans 15 amino acids. V was clipped by 5 bases and J by 4 bases, with 16 bases between them. Germline values: CDR1 PRHDT, CDR2 FYEKMQ (reference sequence).

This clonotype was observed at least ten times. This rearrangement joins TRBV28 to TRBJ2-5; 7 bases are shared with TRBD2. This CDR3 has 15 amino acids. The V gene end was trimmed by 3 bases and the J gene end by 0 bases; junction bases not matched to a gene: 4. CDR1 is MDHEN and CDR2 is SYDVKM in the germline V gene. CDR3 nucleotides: TGTGCCAGCAGTTTTCAAGCGGGGAACCAAGAGACCCAGTACTTC. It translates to CASSFQAGNQETQYF.

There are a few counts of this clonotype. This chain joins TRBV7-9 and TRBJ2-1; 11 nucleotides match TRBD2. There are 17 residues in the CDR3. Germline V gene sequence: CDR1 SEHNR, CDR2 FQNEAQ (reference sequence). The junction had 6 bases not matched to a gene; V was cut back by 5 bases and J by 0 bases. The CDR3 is CASSTGGLAASYNEQFF. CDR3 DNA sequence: TGTGCCAGCAGCACTGGGGGACTAGCGGCCTCCTACAATGAGCAGTTCTTC. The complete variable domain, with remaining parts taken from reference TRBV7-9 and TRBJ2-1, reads DTGVSQNPRHKITKRGQNVTFRCDPISEHNRLYWYRQTLGQGPEFLTYFQNEAQLEKSRLLSDRFSAERPKGSFSTLEIQRTEQGDSAMYLCASSTGGLAASYNEQFFGPGTRLTVL.

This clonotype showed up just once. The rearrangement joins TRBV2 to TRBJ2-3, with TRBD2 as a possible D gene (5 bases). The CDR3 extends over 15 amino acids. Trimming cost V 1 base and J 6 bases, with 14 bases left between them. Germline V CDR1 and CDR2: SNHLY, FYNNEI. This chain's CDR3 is CASSEERLALDTQYF. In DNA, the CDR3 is TGTGCCAGCAGTGAAGAACGCCTAGCCCTCGATACGCAGTATTTT.

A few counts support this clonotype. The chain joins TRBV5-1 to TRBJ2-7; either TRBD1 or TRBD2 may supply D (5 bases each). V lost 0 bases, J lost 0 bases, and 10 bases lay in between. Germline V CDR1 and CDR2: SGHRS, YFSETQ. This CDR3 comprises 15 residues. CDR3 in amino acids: CASSLERGASYEQYF. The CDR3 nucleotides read TGCGCCAGCAGCTTGGAAAGGGGAGCCTCCTACGAGCAGTACTTC.

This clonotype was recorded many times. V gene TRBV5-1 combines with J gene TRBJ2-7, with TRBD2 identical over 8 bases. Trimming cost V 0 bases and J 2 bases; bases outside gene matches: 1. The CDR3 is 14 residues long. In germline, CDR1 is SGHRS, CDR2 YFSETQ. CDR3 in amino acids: CASSLGGRTYEQYF. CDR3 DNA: TGCGCCAGCAGCTTGGGCGGGAGGACCTACGAGCAGTACTTC.

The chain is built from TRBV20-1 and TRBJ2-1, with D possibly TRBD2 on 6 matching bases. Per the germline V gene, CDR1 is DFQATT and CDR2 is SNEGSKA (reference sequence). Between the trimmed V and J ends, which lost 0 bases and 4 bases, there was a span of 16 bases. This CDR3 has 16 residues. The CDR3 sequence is CSARDVRRDQYNEQFF. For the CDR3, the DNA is TGCAGTGCTAGAGATGTTAGGAGGGATCAATACAATGAGCAGTTCTTC.

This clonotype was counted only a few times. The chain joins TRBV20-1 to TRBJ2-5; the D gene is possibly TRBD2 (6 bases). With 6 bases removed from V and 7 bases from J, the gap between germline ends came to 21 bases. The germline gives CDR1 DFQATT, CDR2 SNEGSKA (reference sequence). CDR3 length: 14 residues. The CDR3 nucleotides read TGCAGTGCCAGGGACTCCAGGGAGCTCGGGACCCAGTACTTC. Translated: CSARDSRELGTQYF.

The CDR3 DNA reads TGTGCCAGCAGCCCGAGACTAGCGGATGGCACAGATACGCAGTATTTT. Its translation: CASSPRLADGTDTQYF. J is TRBJ2-3 and V is TRBV7-2, with TRBD2 identical over 9 bases. CDR1 and CDR2 (germline): SGHTA, FQGNSA. V lost 5 bases, J lost 1 base, and 7 bases stayed unmatched. The CDR3 spans 16 residues.

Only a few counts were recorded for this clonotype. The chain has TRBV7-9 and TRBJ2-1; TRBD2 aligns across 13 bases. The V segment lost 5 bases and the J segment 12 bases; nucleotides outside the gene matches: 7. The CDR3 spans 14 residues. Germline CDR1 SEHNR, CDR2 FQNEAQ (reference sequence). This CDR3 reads CASSRTSGGEVQFF. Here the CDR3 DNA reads TGTGCCAGCAGCCGGACTAGCGGGGGAGAGGTGCAGTTCTTC.

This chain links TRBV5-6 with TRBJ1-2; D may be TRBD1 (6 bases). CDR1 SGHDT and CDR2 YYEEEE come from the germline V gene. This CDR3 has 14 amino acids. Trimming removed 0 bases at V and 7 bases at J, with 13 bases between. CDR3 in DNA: TGTGCCAGCAGCTTGGATGGGGGGGCGCTTGGCTACACCTTC. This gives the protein CASSLDGGALGYTF. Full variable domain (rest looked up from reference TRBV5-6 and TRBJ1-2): DAGVTQSPTHLIKTRGQQVTLRCSPKSGHDTVSWYQQALGQGPQFIFQYYEEEERQRGNFPDRFSGHQFPNYSSELNVNALLLGDSALYLCASSLDGGALGYTFGSGTRLTVV.

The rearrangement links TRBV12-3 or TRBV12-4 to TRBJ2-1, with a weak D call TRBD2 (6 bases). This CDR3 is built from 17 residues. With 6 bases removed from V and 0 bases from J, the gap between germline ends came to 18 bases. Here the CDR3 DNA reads TGTGCCAGCAGCCCTACCGGGACTCCTAGCTCCTACAATGAGCAGTTCTTC. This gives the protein CASSPTGTPSSYNEQFF.

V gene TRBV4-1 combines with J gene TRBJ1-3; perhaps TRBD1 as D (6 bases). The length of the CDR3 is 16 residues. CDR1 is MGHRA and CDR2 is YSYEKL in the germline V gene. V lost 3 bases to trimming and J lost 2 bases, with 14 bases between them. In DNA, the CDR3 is TGCGCCAGCAGCCACCCTGCCCGACAGGCTGGAAACACCATATATTTT. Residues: CASSHPARQAGNTIYF.

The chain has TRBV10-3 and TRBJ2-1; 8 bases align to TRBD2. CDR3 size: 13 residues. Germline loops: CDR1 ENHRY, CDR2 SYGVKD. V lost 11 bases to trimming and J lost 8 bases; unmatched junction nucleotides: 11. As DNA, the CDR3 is TGTGCCCACGGGGGACTAGGTGAGGATGAGCAGTTCTTC. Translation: CAHGGLGEDEQFF.

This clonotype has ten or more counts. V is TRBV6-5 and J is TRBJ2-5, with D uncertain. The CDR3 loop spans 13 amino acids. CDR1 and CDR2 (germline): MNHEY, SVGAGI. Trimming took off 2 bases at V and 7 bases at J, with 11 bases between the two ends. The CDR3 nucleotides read TGTGCCAGCAGTTACGGTATCTTGACGACCCAGTACTTC. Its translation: CASSYGILTTQYF.

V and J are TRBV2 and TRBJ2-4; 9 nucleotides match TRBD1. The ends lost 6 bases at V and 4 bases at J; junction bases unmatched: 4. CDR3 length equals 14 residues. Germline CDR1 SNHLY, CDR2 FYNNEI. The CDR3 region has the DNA TGTGCCAGCAGGCCCGGGACAGGGAAAAACATTCAGTACTTC. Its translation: CASRPGTGKNIQYF. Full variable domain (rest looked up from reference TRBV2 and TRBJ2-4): EPEVTQTPSHQVTQMGQEVILRCVPISNHLYFYWYRQILGQKVEFLVSFYNNEISEKSEIFDDQFSVERPDGSNFTLKIRSTKLEDSAMYFCASRPGTGKNIQYFGAGTRLSVL.

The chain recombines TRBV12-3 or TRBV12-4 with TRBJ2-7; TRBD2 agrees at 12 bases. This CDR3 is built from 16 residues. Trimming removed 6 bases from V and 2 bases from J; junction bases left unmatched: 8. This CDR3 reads CASSPGTSGQTYEQYF. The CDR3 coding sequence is TGTGCCAGCAGCCCCGGGACTAGCGGGCAAACCTACGAGCAGTACTTC.

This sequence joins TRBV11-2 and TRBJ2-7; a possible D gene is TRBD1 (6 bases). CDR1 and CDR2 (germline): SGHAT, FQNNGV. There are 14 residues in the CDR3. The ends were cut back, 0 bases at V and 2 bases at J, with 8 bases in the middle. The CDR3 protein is CASSLETGTYEQYF. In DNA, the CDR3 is TGTGCCAGCAGCTTAGAAACAGGGACCTACGAGCAGTACTTC.

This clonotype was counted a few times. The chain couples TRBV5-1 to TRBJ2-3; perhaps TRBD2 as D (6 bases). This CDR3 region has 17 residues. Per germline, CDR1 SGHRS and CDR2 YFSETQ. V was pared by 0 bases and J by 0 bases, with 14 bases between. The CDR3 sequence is CASSLVAGGTSTDTQYF. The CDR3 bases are TGCGCCAGCAGCTTGGTGGCCGGAGGGACGAGCACAGATACGCAGTATTTT.

The CDR3: CASSLYSEAFF. The CDR3 nucleotides read TGTGCCAGCAGCTTGTACAGTGAAGCTTTCTTT. J is TRBJ1-1 and V is TRBV5-5, with D unresolved. The V end was cut by 1 base, the J end by 7 bases, with 5 bases between. Germline loops: CDR1 SGHKS, CDR2 YYEKEE (reference sequence). The CDR3 contains 11 residues.

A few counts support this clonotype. The CDR3 coding sequence is TGTGCCAGCAGTTTAAGGGGTAGGGTCGAGCAGTACTTC. Translated, it gives CASSLRGRVEQYF. The chain recombines TRBV12-3 or TRBV12-4 with TRBJ2-7; perhaps TRBD1 as D (5 bases). There are 13 residues in the CDR3. V lost 2 bases to trimming and J lost 6 bases, with 11 bases between them.

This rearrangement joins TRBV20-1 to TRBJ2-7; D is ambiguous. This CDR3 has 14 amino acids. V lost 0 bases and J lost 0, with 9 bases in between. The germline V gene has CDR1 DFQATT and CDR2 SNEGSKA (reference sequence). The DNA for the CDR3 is TGCAGTGCTAGAGATCAACGGCGCTCCTACGAGCAGTACTTC. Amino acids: CSARDQRRSYEQYF.

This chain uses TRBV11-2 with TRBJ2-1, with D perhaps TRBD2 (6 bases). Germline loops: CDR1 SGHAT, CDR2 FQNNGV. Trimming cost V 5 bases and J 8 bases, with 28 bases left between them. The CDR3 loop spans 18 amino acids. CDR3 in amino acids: CASSVPTRPPTLWDEQFF. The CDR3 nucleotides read TGTGCCAGCAGCGTCCCGACTAGGCCCCCAACGTTGTGGGATGAGCAGTTCTTC.

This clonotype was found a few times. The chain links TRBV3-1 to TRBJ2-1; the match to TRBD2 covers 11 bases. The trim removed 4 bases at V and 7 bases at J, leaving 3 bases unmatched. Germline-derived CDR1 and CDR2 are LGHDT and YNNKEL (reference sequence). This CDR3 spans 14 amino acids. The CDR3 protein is CASSPRTSGNEQFF. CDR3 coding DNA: TGTGCCAGCAGCCCGCGGACTAGCGGGAATGAGCAGTTCTTC.

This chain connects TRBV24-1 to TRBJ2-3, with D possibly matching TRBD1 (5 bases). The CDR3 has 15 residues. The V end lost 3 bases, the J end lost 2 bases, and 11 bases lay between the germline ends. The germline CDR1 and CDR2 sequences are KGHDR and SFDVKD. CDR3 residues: CATSDQKGSTDTQYF. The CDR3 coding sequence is TGTGCCACCAGTGATCAGAAGGGGTCCACAGATACGCAGTATTTT.

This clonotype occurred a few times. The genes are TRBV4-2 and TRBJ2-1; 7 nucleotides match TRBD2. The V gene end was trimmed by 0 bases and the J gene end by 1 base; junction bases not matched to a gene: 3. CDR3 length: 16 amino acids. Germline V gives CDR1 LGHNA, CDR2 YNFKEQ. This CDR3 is CASSQESSGSYNEQFF. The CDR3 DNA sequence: TGTGCCAGCAGCCAAGAATCTAGCGGTTCCTACAATGAGCAGTTCTTC.

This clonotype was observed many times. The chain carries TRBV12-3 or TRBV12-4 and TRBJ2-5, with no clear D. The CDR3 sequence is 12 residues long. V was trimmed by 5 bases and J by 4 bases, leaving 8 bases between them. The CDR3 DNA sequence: TGTGCCAGCAGTCCCCCACGAGAGACCCAGTACTTC. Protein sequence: CASSPPRETQYF.

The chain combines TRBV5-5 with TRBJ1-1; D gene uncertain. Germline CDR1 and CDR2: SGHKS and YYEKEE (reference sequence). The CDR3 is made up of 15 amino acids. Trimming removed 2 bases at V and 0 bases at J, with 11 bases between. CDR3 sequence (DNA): TGTGCCAGCAGCTTTGCTGTACTCATGAACACTGAAGCTTTCTTT. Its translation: CASSFAVLMNTEAFF.

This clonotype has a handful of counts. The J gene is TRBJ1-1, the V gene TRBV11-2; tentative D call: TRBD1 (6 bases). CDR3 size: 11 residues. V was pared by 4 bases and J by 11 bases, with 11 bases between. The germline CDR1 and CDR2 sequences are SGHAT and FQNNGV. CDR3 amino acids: CASSSGGSAFF. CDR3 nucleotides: TGTGCCAGCAGCTCGGGGGGCTCGGCTTTCTTT.

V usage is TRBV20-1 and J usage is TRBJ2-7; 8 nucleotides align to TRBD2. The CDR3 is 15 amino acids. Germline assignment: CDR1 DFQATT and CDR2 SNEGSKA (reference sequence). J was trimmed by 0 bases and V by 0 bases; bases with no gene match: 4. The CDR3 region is CSARDYLAGSYEQYF. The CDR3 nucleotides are TGCAGTGCTAGAGATTACCTAGCGGGCTCCTACGAGCAGTACTTC.

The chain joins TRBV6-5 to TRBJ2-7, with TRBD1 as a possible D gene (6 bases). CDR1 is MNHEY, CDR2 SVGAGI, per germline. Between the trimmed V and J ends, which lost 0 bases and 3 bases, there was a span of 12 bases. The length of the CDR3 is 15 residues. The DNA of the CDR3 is TGTGCCAGCAGTTACTCGCCAGGGGAGTTCTACGAGCAGTACTTC. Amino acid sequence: CASSYSPGEFYEQYF.

The CDR3 region is CATSTGLAGGYTDTQYF. The CDR3 coding sequence is TGTGCCACCAGCACCGGACTAGCGGGGGGCTACACAGATACGCAGTATTTT. The genes are TRBV15 and TRBJ2-3; 14 bases match TRBD2. CDR1 LNHNV and CDR2 YYDKDF come from the germline V gene (reference sequence). V lost 4 bases and J lost 2; bases outside the gene matches: 5. The CDR3 totals 17 residues. The full variable domain, with the rest looked up from reference TRBV15 and TRBJ2-3, is DAMVIQNPRYQVTQFGKPVTLSCSQTLNHNVMYWYQQKSSQAPKLLFHYYDKDFNNEADTPDNFQSRRPNTSFCFLDIRSPGLGDTAMYLCATSTGLAGGYTDTQYFGPGTRLTVL.